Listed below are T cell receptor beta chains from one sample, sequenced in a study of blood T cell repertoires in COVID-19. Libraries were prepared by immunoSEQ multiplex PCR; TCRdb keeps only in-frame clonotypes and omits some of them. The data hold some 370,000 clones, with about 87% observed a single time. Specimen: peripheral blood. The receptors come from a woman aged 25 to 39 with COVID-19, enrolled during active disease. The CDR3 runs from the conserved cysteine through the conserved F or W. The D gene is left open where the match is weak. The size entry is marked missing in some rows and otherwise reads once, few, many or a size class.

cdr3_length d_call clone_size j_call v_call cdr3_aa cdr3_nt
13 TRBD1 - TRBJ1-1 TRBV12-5 CASGTGAGTEAFF TGTGCTAGTGGGACAGGGGCGGGCACTGAAGCTTTCTTT
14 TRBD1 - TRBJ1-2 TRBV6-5 CASSRQGAYYGYTF TGTGCCAGCAGTAGACAGGGAGCCTACTATGGCTACACCTTC
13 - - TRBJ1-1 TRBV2 CASTLRGVGGAFF TGTGCCAGCACTCTACGAGGGGTGGGGGGAGCTTTCTTT
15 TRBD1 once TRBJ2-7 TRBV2 CASSDQGTGNYEQYF TGTGCCAGCAGTGATCAAGGGACAGGGAACTACGAGCAGTACTTC
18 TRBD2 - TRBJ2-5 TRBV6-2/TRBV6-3 CASSSPRTSGRAQETQYF TGTGCCAGCAGTTCCCCCAGGACTAGCGGGAGGGCCCAAGAGACCCAGTACTTC
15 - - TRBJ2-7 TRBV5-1 CASSLGRTTLYEQYF TGCGCCAGCAGCTTAGGAAGGACTACACTTTACGAGCAGTACTTC
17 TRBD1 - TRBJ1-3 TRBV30 CALGFFSGTVSGNTIYF TGTGCTCTTGGGTTTTTTTCCGGGACAGTCTCTGGAAACACCATATATTTT
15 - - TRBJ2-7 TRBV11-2 CASSLEGRGSYEQYF TGTGCCAGCAGCTTAGAAGGCAGGGGATCCTACGAGCAGTACTTC
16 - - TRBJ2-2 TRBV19 CASSEGSILFAGELFF TGTGCCAGTAGTGAGGGTAGTATTTTGTTTGCCGGGGAGCTGTTTTTT
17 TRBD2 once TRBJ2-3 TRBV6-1 CASSEVSAGVSTDTQYF TGTGCCAGCAGTGAAGTCTCGGCGGGAGTGAGCACAGATACGCAGTATTTT
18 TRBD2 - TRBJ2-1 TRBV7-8 CASSLAEASGGFYNEQFF TGTGCCAGCAGCTTAGCGGAGGCAAGCGGGGGTTTCTACAATGAGCAGTTCTTC
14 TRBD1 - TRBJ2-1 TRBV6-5 CASDRTGSYNEQFF TGTGCCAGCGACAGGACAGGGTCCTACAATGAGCAGTTCTTC
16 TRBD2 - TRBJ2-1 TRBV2 CASSESGGGSYNEQFF TGTGCCAGCAGTGAGAGCGGGGGGGGCTCCTACAATGAGCAGTTCTTC
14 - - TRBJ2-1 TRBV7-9 CASSRNRDSNEQFF TGTGCCAGCAGCCGAAATCGGGACTCCAATGAGCAGTTCTTC
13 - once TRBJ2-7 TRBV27 CASSPRGSYEQYF TGTGCCAGCAGTCCTCGGGGTTCCTACGAGCAGTACTTC
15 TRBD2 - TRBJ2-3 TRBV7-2 CASSFLAGGTDTQYF TGTGCCAGCAGCTTTCTAGCGGGGGGCACAGATACGCAGTATTTT
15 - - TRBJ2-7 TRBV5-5 CASSLVGGQTYEQYF TGTGCCAGCAGCTTGGTGGGGGGGCAAACATACGAGCAGTACTTC
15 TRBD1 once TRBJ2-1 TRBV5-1 CASSSTGGLANEQFF TGCGCCAGCAGCTCTACAGGGGGCCTAGCAAATGAGCAGTTCTTC
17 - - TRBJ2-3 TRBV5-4 CASSGGTGTLSTDTQYF TGTGCCAGCAGCGGAGGCACCGGGACACTAAGCACAGATACGCAGTATTTT
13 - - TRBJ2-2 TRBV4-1 CASSRRLTGELFF TGCGCCAGCAGCCGAAGACTTACCGGGGAGCTGTTTTTT
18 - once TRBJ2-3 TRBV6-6 CASSLFAGTSGSTDTQYF TGTGCCAGCAGTCTTTTCGCAGGGACCAGCGGGAGCACAGATACGCAGTATTTT
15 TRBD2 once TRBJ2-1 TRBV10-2 CASRRTSGSLNEQFF TGCGCCAGCAGAAGGACTAGCGGGAGCCTCAATGAGCAGTTCTTC
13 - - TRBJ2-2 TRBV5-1 CASSTQGPGELFF TGCGCCAGCAGCACTCAGGGTCCCGGGGAGCTGTTTTTT
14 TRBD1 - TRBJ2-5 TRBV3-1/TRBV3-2 CASSHRDREGTQYF TGTGCCAGCAGCCACCGGGACAGGGAGGGGACCCAGTACTTC
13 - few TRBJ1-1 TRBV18 CATTPEMNTEAFF TGTGCCACCACACCAGAGATGAACACTGAAGCTTTCTTT
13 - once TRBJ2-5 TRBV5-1 CASSLAGKETQYF TGCGCCAGCAGCTTGGCCGGTAAAGAGACCCAGTACTTC
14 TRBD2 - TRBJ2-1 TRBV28 CASTREGLNNEQFF TGTGCCAGCACCCGGGAGGGCCTGAACAATGAGCAGTTCTTC
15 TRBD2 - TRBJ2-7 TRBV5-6 CASSPPGLAIYEQYF TGTGCCAGCAGCCCACCGGGACTAGCGATCTACGAGCAGTACTTC
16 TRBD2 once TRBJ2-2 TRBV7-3 CASSAREGVMDGELFF TGTGCCAGCAGCGCACGGGAGGGAGTTATGGACGGGGAGCTGTTTTTT
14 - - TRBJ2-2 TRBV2 CASRRNSNTGELFF TGTGCCAGCAGGAGGAACTCGAACACCGGGGAGCTGTTTTTT
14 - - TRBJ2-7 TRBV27 CASSLEGVRDEQYF TGTGCCAGCAGTTTAGAGGGGGTACGCGACGAGCAGTACTTC
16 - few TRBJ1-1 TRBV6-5 CASSYWGGQGNTEAFF TGTGCCAGCAGTTACTGGGGGGGGCAGGGGAACACTGAAGCTTTCTTT
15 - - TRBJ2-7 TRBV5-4 CASSLLGGPTYEQYF TGTGCCAGCAGCTTGTTGGGGGGGCCGACCTACGAGCAGTACTTC
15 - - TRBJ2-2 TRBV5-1 CASRRDIGKAGELFF TGCGCCAGCAGACGAGACATCGGAAAGGCCGGGGAGCTGTTTTTT
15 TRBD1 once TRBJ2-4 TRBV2 CASAGQAIAKNIQYF TGTGCCAGCGCCGGACAGGCCATAGCCAAAAACATTCAGTACTTC
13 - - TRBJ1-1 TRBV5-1 CASSFTYNTEAFF TGCGCCAGCAGCTTTACATATAACACTGAAGCTTTCTTT
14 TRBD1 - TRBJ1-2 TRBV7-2 CASSPRDSGYGYTF TGTGCCAGCAGCCCCAGGGACAGCGGCTATGGCTACACCTTC
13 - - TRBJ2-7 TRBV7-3 CASSLTVYGEQYF TGTGCCAGCAGCTTAACGGTTTACGGGGAGCAGTACTTC